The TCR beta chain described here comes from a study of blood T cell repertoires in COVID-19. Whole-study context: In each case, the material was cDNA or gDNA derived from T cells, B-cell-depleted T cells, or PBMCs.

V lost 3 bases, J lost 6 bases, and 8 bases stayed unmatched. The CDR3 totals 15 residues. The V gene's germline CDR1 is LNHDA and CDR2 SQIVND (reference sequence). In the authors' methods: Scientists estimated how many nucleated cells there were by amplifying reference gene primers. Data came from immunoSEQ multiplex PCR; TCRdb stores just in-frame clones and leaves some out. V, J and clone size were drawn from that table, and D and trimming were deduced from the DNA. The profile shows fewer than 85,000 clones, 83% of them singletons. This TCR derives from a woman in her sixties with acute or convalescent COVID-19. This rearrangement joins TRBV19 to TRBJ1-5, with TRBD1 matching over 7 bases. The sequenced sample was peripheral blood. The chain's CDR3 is CASSMVGTVGQPQHF. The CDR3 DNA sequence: TGTGCCAGTAGTATGGTGGGGACAGTTGGTCAGCCCCAGCATTTT.